These 10 T cell receptor beta chains were all obtained from the same sample, sequenced in a study of T cell responses to AZD1222 COVID-19 vaccine. Produced via immunoSEQ multiplex PCR; TCRdb's table is partial and in-frame only. The sample lists 150,000 or so clones, about 91% occurring once. This sample comprised peripheral blood, obtained on day 0 of AZD1222 vaccination. The receptor source for this set is an adult in good health.

This chain connects TRBV7-9 to TRBJ1-5; 8 nucleotides align to TRBD1. CDR1 SEHNR and CDR2 FQNEAQ come from the germline V gene (reference sequence). The ends lost 5 bases at V and 3 bases at J; junction bases unmatched: 9. The CDR3 runs 16 residues. The CDR3 bases are TGTGCCAGCAGCCTCGGACAGGGCAGCATCAATCAGCCCCAGCATTTT. This codes for CASSLGQGSINQPQHF.

The chain uses TRBV7-9 and TRBJ1-1; no reliable D call. CDR1 SEHNR and CDR2 FQNEAQ come from the germline V gene (reference sequence). There are 15 residues in the CDR3. Trimming removed 0 bases from V and 5 bases from J, with 13 bases in between. The CDR3: CASSLAIGYQTEAFF. Written as DNA, the CDR3 is TGTGCCAGCAGCTTAGCGATTGGGTACCAGACTGAAGCTTTCTTT.

This chain links TRBV5-1 with TRBJ2-7, with TRBD1 identical over 8 bases. Germline loops: CDR1 SGHRS, CDR2 YFSETQ. The CDR3 totals 14 residues. Trimming cost V 4 bases and J 6 bases; bases outside gene matches: 9. In nucleotides, the CDR3 is TGCGCCAGCAGCACGGACAGGGTTGGGGGCGAGCAGTACTTC. It translates to CASSTDRVGGEQYF.

V usage is TRBV6-5 and J usage is TRBJ2-6; possible D gene TRBD2, 5 bases. Between the trimmed V and J ends, which lost 5 bases and 0 bases, there was a span of 8 bases. The CDR3 is made up of 15 amino acids. Germline-derived CDR1 and CDR2 are MNHEY and SVGAGI. DNA of the CDR3: TGTGCCAGCAGTCCAGAGGGCTCTGGGGCCAACGTCCTGACTTTC. Its translation: CASSPEGSGANVLTF.

The chain uses TRBV3-1 (or the pseudogene TRBV3-2) and TRBJ2-3, with D possibly TRBD1 on 5 matching bases. V lost 3 bases to trimming and J lost 1 base, with 11 bases between them. The CDR3 consists of 15 residues. CDR1 and CDR2 (germline): LGHDT, YNNKEL (reference sequence). The CDR3 DNA sequence: TGTGCCAGCAGCCATCGTACAGGCGGCACAGATACGCAGTATTTT. This gives the protein CASSHRTGGTDTQYF.

The chain couples TRBV5-6 to TRBJ1-5; TRBD1 matches at 12 bases. This CDR3 has 15 amino acids. The V gene end was trimmed by 4 bases and the J gene end by 9 bases; junction bases not matched to a gene: 8. The germline gives CDR1 SGHDT, CDR2 YYEEEE. The CDR3 DNA is TGTGCCAGCAGCCAACAGGGACAGGGGGCTTTGCCCCAGCATTTT. Translating gives CASSQQGQGALPQHF.

The V and J genes are TRBV5-6 and TRBJ1-2; TRBD1 matches at 10 bases. Germline values: CDR1 SGHDT, CDR2 YYEEEE. Losses at the gene ends were 4 bases for V and 4 bases for J; bases not matched to a gene: 7. This CDR3 region has 15 residues. The CDR3 nucleotides are TGTGCCAGCAGCGGAGGGACAGGGGTAGGCTATGGCTACACCTTC. As protein: CASSGGTGVGYGYTF.

The J gene is TRBJ2-7, the V gene TRBV11-1; D not resolved. CDR1 SGHAT and CDR2 FQDESV come from the germline V gene (reference sequence). The CDR3 extends over 16 amino acids. Trimming removed 1 base from V and 3 bases from J, with 16 bases in between. The CDR3: CASSLVGLSWGYEQYF. The CDR3 region has the DNA TGTGCCAGCAGCTTAGTCGGGCTCTCGTGGGGCTACGAGCAGTACTTC.

This chain links TRBV28 with TRBJ2-1; D assignment may be TRBD1 or TRBD2 (5 bases each). Trimming left V 6 bases short and J 4 bases short, with 16 bases between. This CDR3 spans 15 amino acids. Germline loops: CDR1 MDHEN, CDR2 SYDVKM. The DNA for the CDR3 is TGTGCCAGCAGCGACCCCCGGGGCGATTACAATGAGCAGTTCTTC. Protein sequence: CASSDPRGDYNEQFF.

This rearrangement joins TRBV7-6 to TRBJ2-1; no definite D call. The CDR3 length is 14 residues. Germline V CDR1 and CDR2: SGHVS, FNYEAQ. Trimming left V 3 bases short and J 5 bases short, with 11 bases between. This CDR3 reads CASSFTERNNEQFF. The CDR3 DNA reads as TGTGCCAGCAGCTTCACGGAGCGAAACAATGAGCAGTTCTTC. Full variable domain (rest looked up from reference TRBV7-6 and TRBJ2-1): GAGVSQSPRYKVTKRGQDVALRCDPISGHVSLYWYRQALGQGPEFLTYFNYEAQQDKSGLPNDRFSAERPEGSISTLTIQRTEQRDSAMYRCASSFTERNNEQFFGPGTRLTVL.